One sample yielded the 24 T cell receptor beta chains listed below, sequenced in a study of blood T cells in healthy people across ages. Alongside a J-beta primer mix, a sample-barcoded 5' primer served in a second PCR lasting roughly 6 to 11 cycles. TCRdb processed the 5' RACE reads anew with MiXCR; each CDR3 protein has one entry. The sample shows hundreds of thousands of distinct CDR3 sequences, about 30% of them seen only once. The sample comprised blood. All receptors derive from a woman aged 80 or over in good health.

The rearrangement joins TRBV5-1 to TRBJ2-7, with D perhaps TRBD1 or TRBD2 (5 bases each). The V gene's germline CDR1 is SGHRS and CDR2 YFSETQ. V lost 7 bases and J 2 bases, leaving 13 bases between the germline ends. The CDR3 consists of 13 residues. In DNA form, the CDR3 reads TGCGCCAGCTCCCGGGACCAAACCTACGAGCAGTACTTC. Its protein product is CASSRDQTYEQYF.

Comments on this clonotype: The missing conserved phenylalanine or tryptophan at the end of this CDR3 makes a read error likely. The DNA is left out, because the CDR3 cannot be placed on it with certainty; the CDR3 is given as TCRdb lists it. This chain uses TRBV10-3 with TRBJ2-5; TRBD1, the D gene given by the table, was not confirmed from the DNA. Including both end residues, the CDR3 is 18 amino acids long. CDR1 ENHRY and CDR2 SYGVKD come from the germline V gene. The CDR3 reads CAISEFLGQGSDGYTFGS.

On this clonotype: As the CDR3 is not closed by the conserved phenylalanine or tryptophan, this likely results from a read error. It is unclear where the CDR3 begins or ends on the DNA, so no DNA is shown, and the CDR3 is as TCRdb lists it. V usage is TRBV14 and J usage is TRBJ2-5; no DNA check was done on the table's D call, TRBD2. Germline CDR1 reads SGHDN; CDR2 reads FVKESK. The CDR3 length is 17 residues, termini included. The CDR3 spells CASSQEHSSWPPRDPVL.

Comments on this clonotype: A clone one base away is much larger, so this may be a read error. This chain joins TRBV20-1 and TRBJ2-1; D is perhaps TRBD2 (6 bases). The CDR3 is 13 amino acids. Deletions cut 0 bases from V and 7 bases from J, with 10 bases between. CDR1 is DFQATT, CDR2 SNEGSKA, per germline (reference sequence). The DNA for the CDR3 is TGCAGTGCTAGAGACTCCCGGGGGAATGAGCAGTTCTTC. This encodes CSARDSRGNEQFF.

The chain carries TRBV7-6 and TRBJ1-2, with D perhaps TRBD1 (5 bases). Trimming pared 1 base from V and 8 bases from J, leaving 14 bases between. Per the germline V gene, CDR1 is SGHVS and CDR2 is FNYEAQ. The CDR3 consists of 14 residues. The CDR3 DNA sequence: TGTGCCAGCAGCTTAGGGTCCGCCACAGGAGGCTACACCTTC. Translated: CASSLGSATGGYTF.

The V call is TRBV20-1, the J call TRBJ1-2, with D perhaps matching TRBD1 (6 bases). V was trimmed by 6 bases and J by 8 bases, leaving 19 bases between them. The CDR3 sequence is 13 residues long. Germline values: CDR1 DFQATT, CDR2 SNEGSKA (reference sequence). CDR3 protein: CSARNRDDWGYTF. The CDR3 nucleotides read TGCAGTGCGAGAAACAGGGACGATTGGGGCTACACCTTC.

This clonotype showed up many times. This sequence joins TRBV5-1 and TRBJ1-1; 7 positions match TRBD1. Germline-derived CDR1 and CDR2 are SGHRS and YFSETQ. CDR3 length: 13 amino acids. V lost 3 bases, J lost 4 bases, and 3 bases stayed unmatched. The CDR3 loop reads CASSSTGSTEAFF. CDR3 nucleotide sequence: TGCGCCAGCAGCTCGACAGGGAGCACTGAAGCTTTCTTT.

In its sample, this clonotype was seen many times. The V and J genes are TRBV7-2 and TRBJ2-1, with a weak D call TRBD1 (6 bases). The CDR3 consists of 19 residues. Germline lookup yields CDR1 SGHTA and CDR2 FQGNSA. Trimming removed 1 base at V and 4 bases at J, with 23 bases between. This CDR3 reads CASSLEGPQGWGIYNEQFF. The CDR3 nucleotides are TGTGCCAGCAGCTTAGAAGGGCCGCAGGGGTGGGGCATTTACAATGAGCAGTTCTTC.

The gene calls are TRBV19 and TRBJ2-5, with 8 bases aligning to TRBD2. The CDR3 spans 13 residues. The V gene's germline CDR1 is LNHDA and CDR2 SQIVND (reference sequence). With V trimmed by 5 bases and J by 5 bases, 4 bases remained unmatched. The CDR3 DNA reads TGTGCCAGTAGTTCAGCGGGGGCGGAGACCCAGTACTTC. This encodes CASSSAGAETQYF.

V and J are TRBV19 and TRBJ1-5; 7 nucleotides agree with TRBD1. The V gene end was trimmed by 4 bases and the J gene end by 4 bases; junction bases not matched to a gene: 4. Germline loops: CDR1 LNHDA, CDR2 SQIVND (reference sequence). The CDR3 totals 14 residues. The CDR3 DNA follows: TGTGCCAGTAGTACCGGGACAGCAAATCAGCCCCAGCATTTT. This translates into CASSTGTANQPQHF.

The chain joins TRBV2 to TRBJ2-1; 8 positions match TRBD2. The trim removed 1 base at V and 8 bases at J, leaving 10 bases unmatched. The CDR3 totals 16 residues. The germline gives CDR1 SNHLY, CDR2 FYNNEI. The DNA of the CDR3 is TGTGCCAGCAGTGAAGTCGGACCAGCGGGGGTCGATGAGCAGTTCTTC. It specifies CASSEVGPAGVDEQFF.

This clonotype was picked up many times. The chain combines TRBV4-3 with TRBJ1-6, with a tentative D call TRBD1 (5 bases). The CDR3 has 16 residues. Trimming removed 0 bases at V and 10 bases at J, with 16 bases between. Germline CDR1 LGHNA, CDR2 YSLEER. The CDR3: CASSQDARQRGSPLHF. The CDR3 DNA reads TGCGCCAGCAGCCAAGATGCGAGACAGAGGGGATCACCCCTCCACTTT.

This clonotype was found a few times. CDR3 nucleotides: TGTGCCAGCAGGGGAGGGGACAGAATCTCTGGGGCCAACGTCCTGACTTTC. Protein sequence: CASRGGDRISGANVLTF. The chain is built from TRBV2 and TRBJ2-6, with D tentatively TRBD1 or TRBD2 (7 bases each). The V and J ends lost 6 bases and 0 bases respectively, with 15 bases between them. CDR3 length equals 17 residues. Looked up from germline, CDR1 is SNHLY and CDR2 is FYNNEI.

This clonotype was observed at least ten times. This chain links TRBV5-1 with TRBJ2-3; D not certain. V lost 0 bases and J lost 2, with 10 bases in between. CDR1 SGHRS and CDR2 YFSETQ come from the germline V gene. CDR3 length: 15 amino acids. For the CDR3, the DNA is TGCGCCAGCAGCTTGGCACTGAAACCCACAGATACGCAGTATTTT. Its translation: CASSLALKPTDTQYF.

The V gene is TRBV2, the J gene TRBJ2-5; D not certain. Trimming removed 2 bases from V and 2 bases from J, with 9 bases in between. Per the germline V gene, CDR1 is SNHLY and CDR2 is FYNNEI. The CDR3 is 14 amino acids. This chain's CDR3 is CASSEIRIQETQYF. The CDR3 bases are TGTGCCAGCAGTGAAATACGGATTCAAGAGACCCAGTACTTC. The full variable domain, in which reference TRBV2 and TRBJ2-5 provide the parts outside the CDR3, is EPEVTQTPSHQVTQMGQEVILRCVPISNHLYFYWYRQILGQKVEFLVSFYNNEISEKSEIFDDQFSVERPDGSNFTLKIRSTKLEDSAMYFCASSEIRIQETQYFGPGTRLLVL.

This clonotype was recorded at least ten times. The chain has TRBV6-2 or TRBV6-3 and TRBJ2-1, with 8 bases fitting TRBD1. V shed 2 bases and J 5 bases; nucleotides not matched to a gene: 8. Germline V gene sequence: CDR1 MNHEY, CDR2 SVGEGT. The CDR3 has 16 residues. Written as DNA, the CDR3 is TGTGCCAGCAGTTACCGAGGTCAGGGGGCGAACAATGAGCAGTTCTTC. It codes for CASSYRGQGANNEQFF.

The V gene is TRBV6-5, the J gene TRBJ2-2; no firm D call. The CDR3 length is 14 residues. Germline lookup yields CDR1 MNHEY and CDR2 SVGAGI. The V end was cut by 0 bases, the J end by 6 bases, with 8 bases between. CDR3 amino acids: CASSYSPAAGELFF. In DNA, the CDR3 is TGTGCCAGCAGTTACTCCCCGGCAGCCGGGGAGCTGTTTTTT.

Remarks on this clonotype: At one of its ends the junction is not consistent with the germline gene, which may arise from a read error. The chain has TRBV7-8 and TRBJ1-2, with TRBD1 as a possible D gene (6 bases). The CDR3 is 15 residues long. Germline CDR1 is SGHVS and CDR2 is FQNEAQ. The CDR3 sequence is CASSLARGYSGGCTF. The CDR3 bases are TGTGCCAGCAGCTTAGCTCGGGGATATTCGGGGGGCTGCACCTTC.

This clonotype was observed at least ten times. The V call is TRBV7-2, the J call TRBJ2-7; maybe TRBD2 (6 bases). The CDR3 consists of 14 residues. The V end lost 5 bases, the J end lost 4 bases, and 15 bases lay between the germline ends. Germline V CDR1 and CDR2: SGHTA, FQGNSA. CDR3 residues: CASSPAPGRYEQYF. The CDR3 nucleotides read TGTGCCAGCAGCCCCGCCCCAGGGAGGTACGAGCAGTACTTC.

To note about this clonotype: A much larger clone differs by one base, so this may be a read error. This rearrangement joins TRBV6-2 or TRBV6-3 to TRBJ1-6; D gene uncertain. This CDR3 has 13 residues. The germline CDR1 and CDR2 sequences are MNHEY and SVGEGT. V lost 7 bases to trimming and J lost 3 bases, with 7 bases between them. The CDR3 is CASIQGYNSPLHF. CDR3 DNA sequence: TGTGCCAGCATACAAGGCTATAATTCACCCCTCCACTTT.

J is TRBJ2-4 and V is TRBV20-1, with 11 positions matching TRBD2. Germline CDR1 DFQATT, CDR2 SNEGSKA (reference sequence). The CDR3 has 14 residues. V shed 6 bases and J 5 bases; nucleotides not matched to a gene: 6. This CDR3 is CSAVAGGRQNIQYF. CDR3 in DNA: TGCAGTGCAGTAGCGGGGGGGCGGCAAAACATTCAGTACTTC.

A note on this clonotype: A clone one base away is much larger, so this may be a read error. The rearrangement uses TRBV5-1 and TRBJ1-5; no reliable D call. The CDR3 loop spans 14 amino acids. Germline values: CDR1 SGHRS, CDR2 YFSETQ. The CDR3 region has the DNA TGCGCCAGCAGCCCCAACAGTATCAATCACCCCCAGCATTTT. Translated, it gives CASSPNSINHPQHF.

This clonotype was counted between two and nine times. The gene calls are TRBV3-1 and TRBJ2-7, with 9 bases identical to TRBD2. The V gene end was trimmed by 4 bases and the J gene end by 3 bases; junction bases not matched to a gene: 4. This CDR3 is 14 amino acids long. The V gene's germline CDR1 is LGHDT and CDR2 YNNKEL (reference sequence). In DNA, the CDR3 is TGTGCCAGCAGCCGAGCGGGGGGTGACTACGAGCAGTACTTC. Translated: CASSRAGGDYEQYF.

This clonotype has a count of ten or more. The chain carries TRBV6-5 and TRBJ2-7; TRBD1 aligns across 8 bases. This CDR3 is built from 15 residues. Per germline, CDR1 MNHEY and CDR2 SVGAGI. V trimming: 6 bases; J trimming: 2 bases; junction bases outside the gene matches: 9. The CDR3 sequence: CASRLGTGQAYEQYF. CDR3 in DNA: TGTGCCAGCAGGCTCGGGACAGGTCAAGCCTACGAGCAGTACTTC.